The entry below describes one T cell receptor (beta chain). These data originate in a study of blood T cell repertoires in COVID-19. About the research overall: Samples taken during acute and convalescent COVID-19 were collected in the United States, Italy and Spain. T cells, B-cell-depleted T cells, or PBMCs supplied cDNA or gDNA.

Data came from immunoSEQ multiplex PCR; TCRdb stores just in-frame clones and leaves some out. Counted here are 140,000 to 150,000 clones, around 82% occurring once; the ten biggest clones make up around 5%. CDR1 is MNHEY and CDR2 is SMNVEV in the germline V gene (reference sequence). After removal of 6 bases from V and 1 base from J, the junction contained 7 bases not matched to a gene. This CDR3 has 15 residues. This receptor was obtained from a woman aged 45-65 years with acute or convalescent COVID-19. The sequencing sample was made of peripheral blood. V and J are TRBV27 and TRBJ1-1; 8 positions agree with TRBD1. Here the CDR3 reads CASRPQGVKNTEAFF. For the CDR3, the DNA is TGTGCCAGCAGGCCACAGGGGGTAAAGAACACTGAAGCTTTCTTT.